The 15 T cell receptor beta chains below were found in one sample sequenced in a study of a mutant IDH1 vaccine in newly diagnosed glioma. These receptors have no known antigen. Sample time point: week 47, end of study. Topical imiquimod accompanied each vaccine dose, which consisted of 300 ug of mutant IDH1 20-mer peptide. TCRdb's copy holds only in-frame clones and misses some; the assay was immunoSEQ multiplex PCR. The sample has tens of thousands of clones; roughly 90% are singletons. Sequencing was performed on PBMCs, taken from a glioma patient whose treatment included an IDH1 peptide vaccine. All receptors come from a woman aged 45-60 years with glioma.

Here the CDR3 DNA reads TGTGCCAGCAGCGCAGGGTTGAACACTGAAGCTTTCTTT. Its protein is CASSAGLNTEAFF. The V call is TRBV9, the J call TRBJ1-1, with D possibly being TRBD1 (5 bases). The CDR3 consists of 13 residues. Germline V CDR1 and CDR2: SGDLS, YYNGEE. The germline V and J ends were trimmed by 3 bases and 0 bases, with 6 bases remaining between them.

The genes are TRBV5-1 and TRBJ2-1; 13 nucleotides agree with TRBD2. Germline V lookup: CDR1 SGHRS, CDR2 YFSETQ. The CDR3 loop spans 15 amino acids. The ends lost 0 bases at V and 9 bases at J; junction bases unmatched: 3. CDR3 protein: CASSLDGLAGAEQFF. In DNA form, the CDR3 reads TGCGCCAGCAGCTTGGACGGACTAGCGGGAGCTGAGCAGTTCTTC.

V and J are TRBV15 and TRBJ2-7; D might be TRBD2 (6 bases). The CDR3 consists of 12 residues. Germline V gene data show CDR1 as LNHNV and CDR2 as YYDKDF (reference sequence). The germline V and J ends were trimmed by 3 bases and 6 bases, with 9 bases remaining between them. This chain's CDR3 is CATSSGRLEQYF. The CDR3 coding sequence is TGTGCCACCAGCAGCGGGAGACTCGAGCAGTACTTC.

This clone showed up just once. The chain carries TRBV2 and TRBJ2-7; 10 nucleotides agree with TRBD1. The germline V gene has CDR1 SNHLY and CDR2 FYNNEI. This CDR3 contains 14 residues. V lost 4 bases, J lost 2 bases, and 2 bases stayed unmatched. The CDR3 nucleotides read TGTGCCAGCAGTGGGGACAGGGGTCCCTACGAGCAGTACTTC. Translating it yields CASSGDRGPYEQYF.

This rearrangement joins TRBV19 to TRBJ2-2; D tentatively reads TRBD1 or TRBD2 (5 bases each). The CDR3 is 17 residues long. Germline values: CDR1 LNHDA, CDR2 SQIVND (reference sequence). V dropped 3 bases and J dropped 5 bases, with 19 bases sitting between them. The CDR3 protein is CASSIGDRGSGTGELFF. CDR3 DNA: TGTGCCAGTAGTATTGGGGACCGGGGCTCAGGGACCGGGGAGCTGTTTTTT.

This chain uses TRBV6-6 with TRBJ2-1, with TRBD2 matching over 11 bases. Germline V CDR1 and CDR2: MNHNY, SVGAGI (reference sequence). Losses at the gene ends were 6 bases for V and 9 bases for J; bases not matched to a gene: 10. There are 15 residues in the CDR3. This chain's CDR3 is CASRTLAGGSGEQFF. CDR3 coding DNA: TGTGCCAGCAGGACCTTAGCGGGAGGGTCGGGTGAGCAGTTCTTC.

The V call is TRBV6-1, the J call TRBJ2-3; TRBD2 is a possible D gene (5 bases). The V and J ends lost 8 bases and 6 bases respectively, with 15 bases between them. CDR3 size: 13 residues. Germline V gene data show CDR1 as MNHNS and CDR2 as SASEGT. CDR3 in amino acids: CASLVERVDTQYF. The CDR3 DNA reads as TGTGCCAGCCTGGTGGAGAGGGTCGATACGCAGTATTTT.

The chain recombines TRBV4-2 with TRBJ1-5; TRBD1 might be the D (5 bases). Germline V CDR1 and CDR2: LGHNA, YNFKEQ. V lost 2 bases and J 4 bases, leaving 15 bases between the germline ends. The CDR3 loop spans 16 amino acids. CDR3 in DNA: TGTGCCAGCAGCCAATACTGGAACAGGAAGAATCAGCCCCAGCATTTT. Its protein product is CASSQYWNRKNQPQHF.

The CDR3 coding sequence is TGTGCCAGCAGTTTGGACAGGGCGGGCGGCTACACCTTC. Translating gives CASSLDRAGGYTF. The rearrangement joins TRBV27 to TRBJ1-2; 8 nucleotides agree with TRBD1. Germline-derived CDR1 and CDR2 are MNHEY and SMNVEV (reference sequence). CDR3 length: 13 residues. With 3 bases clipped from V and 8 bases from J, the junction kept 5 bases outside the gene matches.

The chain uses TRBV9 and TRBJ2-7; 11 bases agree with TRBD2. The CDR3 extends over 15 amino acids. Germline V gene sequence: CDR1 SGDLS, CDR2 YYNGEE. Unmatched junction bases numbered 5, after V lost 3 bases and J lost 3 bases. CDR3 nucleotides: TGTGCCAGCAGCGCCTCCGGGACTAGCGGCTACGAGCAGTACTTC. Its protein is CASSASGTSGYEQYF.

This rearrangement joins TRBV30 to TRBJ1-5, with D maybe TRBD1 (5 bases). Trimming removed 0 bases from V and 4 bases from J, with 10 bases in between. CDR1 is GTSNPN, CDR2 SVGIG, per germline (reference sequence). The CDR3 is 14 residues long. The CDR3 sequence: CAWSVDIPNQPQHF. CDR3 coding DNA: TGTGCCTGGAGTGTGGACATACCAAATCAGCCCCAGCATTTT.

This clone was found once. V and J are TRBV5-1 and TRBJ2-7; D is undetermined. Trimming shortened V by 4 bases and J by 4 bases, and 15 bases separated the two germline ends. The CDR3 extends over 14 amino acids. Per the germline V gene, CDR1 is SGHRS and CDR2 is YFSETQ. The CDR3 bases are TGCGCCAGCAGCGTATTGCCCAATAATTACGAGCAGTACTTC. Protein sequence: CASSVLPNNYEQYF.

The V and J genes are TRBV11-2 and TRBJ2-4; D is perhaps TRBD1 or TRBD2 (5 bases each). Trimming removed 7 bases at V and 6 bases at J, with 19 bases between. The CDR3 has 15 residues. Germline CDR1 is SGHAT and CDR2 is FQNNGV. CDR3 protein: CASTLGPGRINIQYF. CDR3 coding DNA: TGTGCCAGCACTCTAGGTCCGGGACGCATAAACATTCAGTACTTC.

The chain carries TRBV6-5 and TRBJ2-1; D is unclear. V lost 0 bases and J lost 7, with 10 bases in between. The CDR3 is 14 amino acids. Germline loops: CDR1 MNHEY, CDR2 SVGAGI. The CDR3 DNA sequence: TGTGCCAGCAGTTACTCGTCCCGAGAGAATGAGCAGTTCTTC. It is translated as CASSYSSRENEQFF.

This chain connects TRBV27 to TRBJ2-5, with TRBD1 matching over 8 bases. The J call may be wrong; the DNA end is better matched by TRBJ2-7. Germline CDR1 MNHEY, CDR2 SMNVEV (reference sequence). The CDR3 length is 15 residues. The CDR3 DNA is TGTGCCAGCAGTCCTTGGACAGGGACCCCCTACGAGCAGTACTTC. It is translated as CASSPWTGTPYEQYF.